The TCR beta chain described here comes from a study of cytotoxic CD8 clonotypes in ibrutinib-treated CLL. Turning to the study itself: Investigators collected response samples after a median about twelve months of treatment, range 6 to 36.

In regard to this clone: Antigen specificity is unknown.

The V end lost 2 bases, the J end lost 7 bases, and 12 bases lay between the germline ends. CDR3 length: 14 amino acids. The germline V gene encodes CDR1 SEHNR and CDR2 FQNEAQ (reference sequence). Whole-study results and caveats: Clonality showed a rise at ibrutinib response that reversed toward baseline at progression. Sustained-remission and progressing patients' sampling times differed.

The protocol was immunoSEQ multiplex PCR, while the TCRdb copy is restricted to in-frame clones and leaves out a portion. This repertoire shows roughly 42,000 clones, over 50% found once; its top ten account for roughly 21%. Sequenced material: PBMCs, taken after 24 months of ibrutinib treatment. This chain connects TRBV7-9 to TRBJ2-1; D perhaps matches TRBD1 (6 bases). This TCR was sampled from a human donor with chronic lymphocytic leukemia. The CDR3 sequence is CASSLITGTNEQFF. The CDR3 nucleotides are TGTGCCAGCAGCTTAATTACAGGGACGAATGAGCAGTTCTTC.